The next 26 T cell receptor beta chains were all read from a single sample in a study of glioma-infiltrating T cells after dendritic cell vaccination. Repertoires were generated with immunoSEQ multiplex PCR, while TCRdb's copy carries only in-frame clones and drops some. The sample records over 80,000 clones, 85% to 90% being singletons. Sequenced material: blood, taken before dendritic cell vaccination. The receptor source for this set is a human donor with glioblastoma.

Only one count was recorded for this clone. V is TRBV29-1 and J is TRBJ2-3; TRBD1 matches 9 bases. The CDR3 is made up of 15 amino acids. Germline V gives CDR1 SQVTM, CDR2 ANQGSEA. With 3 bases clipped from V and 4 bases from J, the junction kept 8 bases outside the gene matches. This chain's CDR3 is CSVESWDREPDTQYF. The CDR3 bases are TGCAGCGTTGAGAGTTGGGACAGGGAGCCAGATACGCAGTATTTT.

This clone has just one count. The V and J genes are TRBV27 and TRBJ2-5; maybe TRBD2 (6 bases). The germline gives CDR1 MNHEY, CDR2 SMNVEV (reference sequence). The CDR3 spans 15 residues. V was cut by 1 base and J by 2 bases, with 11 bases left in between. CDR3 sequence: CASSLFEGTQETQYF. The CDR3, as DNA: TGTGCCAGCAGTTTATTTGAGGGGACTCAAGAGACCCAGTACTTC.

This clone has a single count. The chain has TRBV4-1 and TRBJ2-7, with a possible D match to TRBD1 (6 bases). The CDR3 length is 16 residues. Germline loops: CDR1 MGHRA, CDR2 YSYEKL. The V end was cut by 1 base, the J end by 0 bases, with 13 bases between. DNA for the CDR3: TGCGCCAGCAGCCAAGCGAGTAGCAGGGGCTCCTACGAGCAGTACTTC. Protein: CASSQASSRGSYEQYF.

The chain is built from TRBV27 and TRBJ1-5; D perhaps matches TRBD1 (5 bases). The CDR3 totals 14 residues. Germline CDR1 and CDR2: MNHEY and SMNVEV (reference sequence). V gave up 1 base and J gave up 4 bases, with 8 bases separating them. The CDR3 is CASSLFPGNQPQHF. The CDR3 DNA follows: TGTGCCAGCAGTTTATTCCCAGGGAATCAGCCCCAGCATTTT.

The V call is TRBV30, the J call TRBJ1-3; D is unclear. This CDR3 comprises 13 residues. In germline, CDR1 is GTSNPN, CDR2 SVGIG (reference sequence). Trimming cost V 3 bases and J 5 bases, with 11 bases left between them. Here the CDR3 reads CAWSGDFRNTIYF. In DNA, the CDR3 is TGTGCCTGGAGCGGGGATTTTAGAAACACCATATATTTT.

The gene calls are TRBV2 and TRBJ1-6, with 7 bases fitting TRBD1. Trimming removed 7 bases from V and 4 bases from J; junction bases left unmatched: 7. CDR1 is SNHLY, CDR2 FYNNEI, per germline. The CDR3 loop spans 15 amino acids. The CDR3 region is CASTQDRPYNSPLHF. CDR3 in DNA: TGTGCCAGCACTCAGGACAGGCCGTATAATTCACCCCTCCACTTT.

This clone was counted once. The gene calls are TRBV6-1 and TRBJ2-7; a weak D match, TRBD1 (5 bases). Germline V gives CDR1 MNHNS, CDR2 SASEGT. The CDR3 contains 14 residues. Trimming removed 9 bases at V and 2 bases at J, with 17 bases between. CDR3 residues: CASQFRGRTYEQYF. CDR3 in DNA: TGTGCCAGTCAGTTTAGGGGCAGAACCTACGAGCAGTACTTC.

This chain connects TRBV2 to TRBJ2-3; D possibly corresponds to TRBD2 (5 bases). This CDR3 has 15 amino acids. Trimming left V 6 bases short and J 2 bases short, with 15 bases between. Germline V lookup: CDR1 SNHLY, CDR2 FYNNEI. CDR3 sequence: CASRVRADLTDTQYF. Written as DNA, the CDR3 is TGTGCCAGCAGGGTGCGGGCAGACCTCACAGATACGCAGTATTTT.

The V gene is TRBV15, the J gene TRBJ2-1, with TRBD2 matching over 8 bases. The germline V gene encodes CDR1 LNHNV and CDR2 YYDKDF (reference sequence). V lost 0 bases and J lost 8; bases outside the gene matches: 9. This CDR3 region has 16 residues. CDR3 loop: CATSRESSGMGYEQFF. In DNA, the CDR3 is TGTGCCACCAGCAGAGAAAGTAGCGGGATGGGTTATGAGCAGTTCTTC.

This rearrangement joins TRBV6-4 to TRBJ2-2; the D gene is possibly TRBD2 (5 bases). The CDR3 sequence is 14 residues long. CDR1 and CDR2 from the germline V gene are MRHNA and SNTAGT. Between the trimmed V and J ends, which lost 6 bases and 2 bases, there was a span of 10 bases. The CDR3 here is CASRRTVNTGELFF. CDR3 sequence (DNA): TGTGCCAGCAGAAGGACTGTCAACACCGGGGAGCTGTTTTTT.

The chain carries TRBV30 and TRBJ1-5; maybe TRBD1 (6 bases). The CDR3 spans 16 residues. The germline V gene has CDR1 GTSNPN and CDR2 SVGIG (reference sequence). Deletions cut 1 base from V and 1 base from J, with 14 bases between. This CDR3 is CAWSAPQGSSNQPQHF. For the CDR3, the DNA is TGTGCCTGGAGTGCCCCACAGGGTTCCAGCAATCAGCCCCAGCATTTT.

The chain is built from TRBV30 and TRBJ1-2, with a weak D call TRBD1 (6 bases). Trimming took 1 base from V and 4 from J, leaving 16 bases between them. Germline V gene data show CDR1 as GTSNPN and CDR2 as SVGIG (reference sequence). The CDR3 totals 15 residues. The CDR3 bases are TGTGCCTGGAGTGCCAATTCCAGGGGCCTCTATGGCTACACCTTC. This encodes CAWSANSRGLYGYTF. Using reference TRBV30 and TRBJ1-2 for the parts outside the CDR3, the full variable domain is SQTIHQWPATLVQPVGSPLSLECTVEGTSNPNLYWYRQAAGRGLQLLFYSVGIGQISSEVPQNLSASRPQDRQFILSSKKLLLSDSGFYLCAWSANSRGLYGYTFGSGTRLTVV.

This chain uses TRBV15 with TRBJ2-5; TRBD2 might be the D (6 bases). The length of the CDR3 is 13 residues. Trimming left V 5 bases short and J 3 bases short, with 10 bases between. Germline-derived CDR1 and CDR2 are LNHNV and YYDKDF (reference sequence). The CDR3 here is CATSVTSKETQYF. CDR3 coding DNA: TGTGCCACCAGCGTGACTAGTAAAGAGACCCAGTACTTC. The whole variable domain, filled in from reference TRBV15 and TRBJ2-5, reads DAMVIQNPRYQVTQFGKPVTLSCSQTLNHNVMYWYQQKSSQAPKLLFHYYDKDFNNEADTPDNFQSRRPNTSFCFLDIRSPGLGDTAMYLCATSVTSKETQYFGPGTRLLVL.

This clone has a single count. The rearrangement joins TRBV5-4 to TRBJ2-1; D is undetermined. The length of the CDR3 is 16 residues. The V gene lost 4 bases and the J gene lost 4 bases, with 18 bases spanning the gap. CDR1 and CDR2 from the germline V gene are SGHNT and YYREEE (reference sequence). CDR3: CASSRRGAQLYNEQFF. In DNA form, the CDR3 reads TGTGCCAGCAGCCGGAGAGGAGCGCAACTTTACAATGAGCAGTTCTTC.

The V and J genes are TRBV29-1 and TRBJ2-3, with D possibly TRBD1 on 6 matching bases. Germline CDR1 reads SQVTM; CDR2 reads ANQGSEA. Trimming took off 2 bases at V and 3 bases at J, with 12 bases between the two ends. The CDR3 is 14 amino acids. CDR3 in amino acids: CSVEPTGRTDTQYF. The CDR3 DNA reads TGCAGCGTTGAACCGACAGGAAGGACAGATACGCAGTATTTT.

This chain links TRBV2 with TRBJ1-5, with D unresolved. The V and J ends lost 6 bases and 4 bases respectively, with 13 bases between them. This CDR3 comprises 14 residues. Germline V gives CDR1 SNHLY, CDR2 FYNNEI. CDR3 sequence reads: CASSPVAGNQPQHF. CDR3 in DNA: TGTGCCAGCAGCCCAGTTGCGGGGAATCAGCCCCAGCATTTT.

CDR3 DNA: TGTGCCACTGGGGGACAACCCTACGAGCAGTACTTC. Residues: CATGGQPYEQYF. This rearrangement joins TRBV19 to TRBJ2-7; maybe TRBD1 (6 bases). Trimming left V 10 bases short and J 2 bases short, with 12 bases between. Germline assignment: CDR1 LNHDA and CDR2 SQIVND (reference sequence). There are 12 residues in the CDR3.

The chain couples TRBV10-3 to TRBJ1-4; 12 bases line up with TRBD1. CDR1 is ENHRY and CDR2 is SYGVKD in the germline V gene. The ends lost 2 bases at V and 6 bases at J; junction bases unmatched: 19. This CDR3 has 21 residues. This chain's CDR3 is CAISEGFLVQGQGAGDEKLFF. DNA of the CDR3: TGTGCCATCAGTGAGGGTTTTTTGGTTCAGGGACAGGGGGCCGGTGATGAAAAACTGTTTTTT.

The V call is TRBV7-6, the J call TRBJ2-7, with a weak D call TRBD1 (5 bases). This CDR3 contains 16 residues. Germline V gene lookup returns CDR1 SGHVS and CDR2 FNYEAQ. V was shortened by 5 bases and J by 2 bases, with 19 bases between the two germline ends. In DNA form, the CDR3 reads TGTGCCAGCAGCGGTGATTTCGCAGGGCCCACCTACGAGCAGTACTTC. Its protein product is CASSGDFAGPTYEQYF.

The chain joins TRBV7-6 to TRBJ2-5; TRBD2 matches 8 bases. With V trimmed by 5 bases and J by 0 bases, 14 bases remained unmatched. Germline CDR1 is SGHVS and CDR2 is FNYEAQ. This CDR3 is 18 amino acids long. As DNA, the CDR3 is TGTGCCAGCAGCCCCCAGGGACGACTAGCGAGGTACCAAGAGACCCAGTACTTC. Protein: CASSPQGRLARYQETQYF.

CDR3: CASSTPGSDEQFF. The CDR3 DNA reads as TGTGCCAGCAGCACGCCAGGGTCTGATGAGCAGTTCTTC. The V call is TRBV5-4, the J call TRBJ2-1; D perhaps matches TRBD1 (5 bases). Germline V gene sequence: CDR1 SGHNT, CDR2 YYREEE (reference sequence). The CDR3 loop spans 13 amino acids. Trimming shortened V by 4 bases and J by 8 bases, and 13 bases separated the two germline ends.

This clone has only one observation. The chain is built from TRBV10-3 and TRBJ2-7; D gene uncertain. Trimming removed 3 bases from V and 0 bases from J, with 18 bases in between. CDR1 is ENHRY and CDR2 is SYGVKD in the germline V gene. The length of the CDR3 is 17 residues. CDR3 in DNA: TGTGCCATCAGTGATGGCTTGGGCTTATCGAGCTCCTACGAGCAGTACTTC. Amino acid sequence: CAISDGLGLSSSYEQYF.

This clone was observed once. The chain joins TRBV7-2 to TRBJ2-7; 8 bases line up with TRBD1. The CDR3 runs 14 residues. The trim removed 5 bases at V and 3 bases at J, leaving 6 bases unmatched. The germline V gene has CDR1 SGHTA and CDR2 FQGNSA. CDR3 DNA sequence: TGTGCCAGCAGCGACCGTGACAGGGGCTACGAGCAGTACTTC. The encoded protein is CASSDRDRGYEQYF.

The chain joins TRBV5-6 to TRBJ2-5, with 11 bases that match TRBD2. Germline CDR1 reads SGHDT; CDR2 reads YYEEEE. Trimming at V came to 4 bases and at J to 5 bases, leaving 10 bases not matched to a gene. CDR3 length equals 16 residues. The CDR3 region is CASSLLSGGASETQYF. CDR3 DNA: TGTGCCAGCAGCCTCCTTAGCGGGGGGGCAAGCGAGACCCAGTACTTC.

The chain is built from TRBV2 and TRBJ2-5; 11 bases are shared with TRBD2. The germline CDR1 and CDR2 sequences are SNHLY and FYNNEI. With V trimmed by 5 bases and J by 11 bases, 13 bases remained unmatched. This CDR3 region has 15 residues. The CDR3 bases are TGTGCCAGCAGTCACAAGACTAGCGGGGATCGACGTCAGTACTTC. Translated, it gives CASSHKTSGDRRQYF.

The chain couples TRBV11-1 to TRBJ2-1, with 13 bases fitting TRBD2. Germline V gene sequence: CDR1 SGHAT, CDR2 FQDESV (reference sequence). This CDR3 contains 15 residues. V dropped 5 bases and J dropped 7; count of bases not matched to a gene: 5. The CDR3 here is CASSPRTSGGNEQFF. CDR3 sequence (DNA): TGTGCCAGCAGCCCACGGACTAGCGGGGGTAATGAGCAGTTCTTC.